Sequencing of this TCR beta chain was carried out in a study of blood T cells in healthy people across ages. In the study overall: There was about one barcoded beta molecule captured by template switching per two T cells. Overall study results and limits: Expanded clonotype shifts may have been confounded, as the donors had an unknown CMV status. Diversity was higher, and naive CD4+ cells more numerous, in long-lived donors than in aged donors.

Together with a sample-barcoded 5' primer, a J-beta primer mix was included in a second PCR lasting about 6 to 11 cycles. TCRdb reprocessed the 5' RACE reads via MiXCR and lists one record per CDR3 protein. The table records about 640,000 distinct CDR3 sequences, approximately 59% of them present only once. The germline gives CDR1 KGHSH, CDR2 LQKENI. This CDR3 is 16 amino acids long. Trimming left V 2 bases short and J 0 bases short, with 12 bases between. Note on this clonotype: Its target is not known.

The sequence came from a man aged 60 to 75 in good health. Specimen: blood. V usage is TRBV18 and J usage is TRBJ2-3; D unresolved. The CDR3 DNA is TGTGCCAGCTCACCATCTGGCGATCCAAGCACAGATACGCAGTATTTT. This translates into CASSPSGDPSTDTQYF.